The 23 T cell receptor beta chains below were found in one sample sequenced in a study of shared clonotypes between healthy human individuals. Generated by immunoSEQ multiplex PCR, the TCRdb table keeps only in-frame clones and is missing some. The sample yields approximately 2,300,000 clones, around 92% seen once. Sequencing was carried out using naive CD4+ T cells from PBMCs. Subset described: CD45RA+ positively selected. These receptors all come from a man in his late teens or twenties in good health. Some clones in this sample may be carry-over from other donors' samples.

V usage is TRBV7-9 and J usage is TRBJ1-2, with no clear D. CDR1 and CDR2 from the germline V gene are SEHNR and FQNEAQ (reference sequence). The CDR3 spans 15 residues. V was pared by 5 bases and J by 3 bases, with 16 bases between. The CDR3 reads CASSHSDRGHYGYTF. As DNA, the CDR3 is TGTGCCAGCAGCCACTCAGATCGGGGTCACTATGGCTACACCTTC.

The rearrangement uses TRBV27 and TRBJ2-7; perhaps TRBD1 as D (6 bases). Germline CDR1 reads MNHEY; CDR2 reads SMNVEV (reference sequence). The CDR3 loop spans 16 amino acids. V lost 6 bases, J lost 7 bases, and 25 bases lay in between. The CDR3 DNA reads as TGTGCCAGCAGCCTACGACCCTCGGGACACCAAGATGAGCAGTACTTC. This codes for CASSLRPSGHQDEQYF.

The CDR3: CSVAVAGGIYNEQFF. CDR3 sequence (DNA): TGCAGCGTTGCAGTGGCGGGTGGGATTTACAATGAGCAGTTCTTC. The J gene is TRBJ2-1, the V gene TRBV29-1; perhaps TRBD2 as D (5 bases). V lost 4 bases and J lost 4, with 17 bases in between. The germline CDR1 and CDR2 sequences are SQVTM and ANQGSEA. The CDR3 totals 15 residues.

The V gene is TRBV27, the J gene TRBJ2-7, with 7 bases matching TRBD1. Germline values: CDR1 MNHEY, CDR2 SMNVEV (reference sequence). The CDR3 loop spans 16 amino acids. V lost 1 base and J lost 2; bases outside the gene matches: 8. The CDR3: CASSLYAGTDPYEQYF. The CDR3 nucleotides are TGTGCCAGCAGTTTATATGCCGGGACAGATCCCTACGAGCAGTACTTC.

DNA of the CDR3: TGCGCCAGCAGCCTCATTTCCGGGACTAGCGGGATAGAGACCCAGTACTTC. As protein: CASSLISGTSGIETQYF. This chain connects TRBV5-1 to TRBJ2-5; 13 bases match TRBD2. The CDR3 is 17 residues long. V lost 4 bases, J lost 4 bases, and 10 bases stayed unmatched. Germline V CDR1 and CDR2: SGHRS, YFSETQ.

The chain employs TRBV28 and TRBJ2-7; D is unresolved. V was trimmed by 6 bases and J by 3 bases, leaving 12 bases between them. Per germline, CDR1 MDHEN and CDR2 SYDVKM. This CDR3 spans 13 amino acids. CDR3 loop: CASRSSALYEQYF. DNA for the CDR3: TGTGCCAGCAGGTCAAGCGCCCTCTACGAGCAGTACTTC.

The genes are TRBV19 and TRBJ1-1; 9 bases align to TRBD1. Per germline, CDR1 LNHDA and CDR2 SQIVND (reference sequence). The V and J ends lost 5 bases and 0 bases, in that order; junction bases with no gene match: 4. CDR3 size: 15 residues. CDR3 region: CASSSQGAVNTEAFF. The CDR3 bases are TGTGCCAGTAGTTCACAGGGGGCCGTGAACACTGAAGCTTTCTTT. Together with reference TRBV19 and TRBJ1-1, the CDR3 gives the full variable domain: DGGITQSPKYLFRKEGQNVTLSCEQNLNHDAMYWYRQDPGQGLRLIYYSQIVNDFQKGDIAEGYSVSREKKESFPLTVTSAQKNPTAFYLCASSSQGAVNTEAFFGQGTRLTVV.

This clone appeared once. The chain joins TRBV10-3 to TRBJ1-3; no clear D gene. Germline V CDR1 and CDR2: ENHRY, SYGVKD. The CDR3 consists of 17 residues. V was trimmed by 0 bases and J by 0 bases, leaving 12 bases between them. CDR3 sequence: CAISESLLVRSGNTIYF. The CDR3 DNA follows: TGTGCCATCAGTGAGTCCCTCCTAGTACGCTCTGGAAACACCATATATTTT.

CDR3 nucleotide sequence: TGTGCCAGCAGCGTCCCCCTCGAGAGACAGTCTTACAATGAGCAGTTCTTC. This gives the protein CASSVPLERQSYNEQFF. The chain uses TRBV7-9 and TRBJ2-1, with D possibly being TRBD1 (5 bases). The CDR3 runs 17 residues. V dropped 5 bases and J dropped 4 bases, with 21 bases sitting between them. CDR1 is SEHNR, CDR2 FQNEAQ, per germline (reference sequence).

As for this clone: At the DNA level, this CDR3 is encoded by other sequences in the same sample as well. This chain joins TRBV5-1 and TRBJ2-2; 9 nucleotides align to TRBD2. The CDR3 runs 15 residues. Germline assignment: CDR1 SGHRS and CDR2 YFSETQ. V shed 0 bases and J 5 bases; nucleotides not matched to a gene: 2. The DNA for the CDR3 is TGCGCCAGCAGCTTGGGCCTAGCGGGGACCGGGGAGCTGTTTTTT. It is translated as CASSLGLAGTGELFF.

The CDR3 DNA follows: TGTGCCAGCTCACCACGCCAGCTGAATAATGAAAAACTGTTTTTT. Residues: CASSPRQLNNEKLFF. The chain links TRBV18 to TRBJ1-4; D gene ambiguous. V gave up 1 base and J gave up 4 bases, with 10 bases separating them. The germline gives CDR1 KGHSH, CDR2 LQKENI. This CDR3 comprises 15 residues.

The genes are TRBV27 and TRBJ1-5; no reliable D call. The V end lost 6 bases, the J end lost 3 bases, and 21 bases lay between the germline ends. Germline assignment: CDR1 MNHEY and CDR2 SMNVEV (reference sequence). The CDR3 is 17 residues long. This CDR3 reads CASSRAARSTSNQPQHF. The DNA for the CDR3 is TGTGCCAGCAGCCGTGCGGCCAGATCGACCTCCAATCAGCCCCAGCATTTT.

The chain joins TRBV28 to TRBJ2-1; TRBD2 agrees at 13 bases. The germline CDR1 and CDR2 sequences are MDHEN and SYDVKM. V lost 6 bases and J lost 8; bases outside the gene matches: 7. The CDR3 consists of 15 residues. Here the CDR3 reads CASRPTSGRADEQFF. Written as DNA, the CDR3 is TGTGCCAGCAGACCTACTAGCGGGAGGGCCGATGAGCAGTTCTTC.

This chain connects TRBV25-1 to TRBJ2-3; D is possibly TRBD1 or TRBD2 (5 bases each). The length of the CDR3 is 14 residues. Germline CDR1 is MGHDK and CDR2 is SYGVNS. V lost 5 bases and J lost 7, with 16 bases in between. CDR3 protein: CASSPEEWGNTQYF. The CDR3, as DNA: TGTGCCAGCAGTCCGGAAGAATGGGGGAATACGCAGTATTTT. Full variable domain (outside the CDR3, taken from reference TRBV25-1 and TRBJ2-3): EADIYQTPRYLVIGTGKKITLECSQTMGHDKMYWYQQDPGMELHLIHYSYGVNSTEKGDLSSESTVSRIRTEHFPLTLESARPSHTSQYLCASSPEEWGNTQYFGPGTRLTVL.

The V gene is TRBV7-2, the J gene TRBJ2-1; 7 nucleotides align to TRBD2. CDR1 and CDR2 from the germline V gene are SGHTA and FQGNSA. This CDR3 is 14 amino acids long. V lost 3 bases and J lost 5; bases outside the gene matches: 4. CDR3 residues: CASSFGTTNNEQFF. The CDR3 DNA reads TGTGCCAGCAGCTTCGGGACTACTAACAATGAGCAGTTCTTC. The full variable domain, rest sourced from reference TRBV7-2 and TRBJ2-1, is GAGVSQSPSNKVTEKGKDVELRCDPISGHTALYWYRQSLGQGLEFLIYFQGNSAPDKSGLPSDRFSAERTGGSVSTLTIQRTQQEDSAVYLCASSFGTTNNEQFFGPGTRLTVL.

This chain connects TRBV10-3 to TRBJ1-5, with D maybe TRBD1 (5 bases). The germline V gene encodes CDR1 ENHRY and CDR2 SYGVKD. The CDR3 is 15 residues long. The germline V and J ends were trimmed by 3 bases and 3 bases, with 12 bases remaining between them. The CDR3 loop is CAISDEGRANQPQHF. The CDR3 nucleotides read TGTGCCATCAGTGACGAGGGGAGGGCCAATCAGCCCCAGCATTTT.

J is TRBJ2-7 and V is TRBV5-3; D not certain. TRBV5-3 is flagged as an ORF with uncertain function. V was cut by 4 bases and J by 2 bases, with 7 bases left in between. This CDR3 spans 12 amino acids. DNA of the CDR3: TGTGCCAGAAGCGCAGCACCCTACGAGCAGTACTTC. Protein sequence: CARSAAPYEQYF.

This chain links TRBV18 with TRBJ2-7, with 13 bases lining up with TRBD2. J gave up 5 bases and V 2 bases, and 6 bases lay outside the gene matches. Germline V gene lookup returns CDR1 KGHSH and CDR2 LQKENI. The length of the CDR3 is 16 residues. This CDR3 is CASSPLLAGGPDEQYF. In DNA, the CDR3 is TGTGCCAGCTCACCATTACTAGCGGGAGGGCCGGACGAGCAGTACTTC.

The V and J genes are TRBV7-3 and TRBJ2-3, with 9 bases aligning to TRBD2. Germline V lookup: CDR1 SGHTA, CDR2 FQGTGA. The trim removed 5 bases at V and 3 bases at J, leaving 9 bases unmatched. The CDR3 spans 16 residues. The CDR3 coding sequence is TGTGCCAGCAGCCCTTCCCGGGCGGGAGGGACAGATACGCAGTATTTT. Its translation: CASSPSRAGGTDTQYF.

This rearrangement joins TRBV5-1 to TRBJ2-5; 8 bases are shared with TRBD2. With V trimmed by 6 bases and J by 2 bases, 6 bases remained unmatched. The length of the CDR3 is 14 residues. Germline CDR1 and CDR2: SGHRS and YFSETQ. This CDR3 is CASNPGLGQETQYF. The CDR3, as DNA: TGCGCCAGCAACCCGGGACTAGGTCAAGAGACCCAGTACTTC.

CDR3 coding DNA: TGTGCCAGCAGCTTGGTTGGTAGCCAGAGCTCTGGAAACACCATATATTTT. Translating gives CASSLVGSQSSGNTIYF. The chain joins TRBV5-8 to TRBJ1-3; D call uncertain. Germline CDR1 is SGHTS and CDR2 is YDEGEE. The length of the CDR3 is 17 residues. V lost 0 bases to trimming and J lost 0 bases, with 13 bases between them.

This rearrangement joins TRBV19 to TRBJ2-1; the match to TRBD2 covers 9 bases. The ends lost 2 bases at V and 0 bases at J; junction bases unmatched: 2. Germline loops: CDR1 LNHDA, CDR2 SQIVND (reference sequence). The CDR3 extends over 16 amino acids. CDR3 protein: CASSIYSGSSYNEQFF. As DNA, the CDR3 is TGTGCCAGTAGTATATATAGCGGGAGCTCCTACAATGAGCAGTTCTTC.

The chain has TRBV28 and TRBJ2-3; a possible D gene is TRBD1 (6 bases). Trimming pared 5 bases from V and 7 bases from J, leaving 19 bases between. The CDR3 contains 15 residues. Germline values: CDR1 MDHEN, CDR2 SYDVKM. The CDR3 coding sequence is TGTGCCAGCAGTCCAGGTGGAACAGGGTCAAATACGCAGTATTTT. Its translation is CASSPGGTGSNTQYF.